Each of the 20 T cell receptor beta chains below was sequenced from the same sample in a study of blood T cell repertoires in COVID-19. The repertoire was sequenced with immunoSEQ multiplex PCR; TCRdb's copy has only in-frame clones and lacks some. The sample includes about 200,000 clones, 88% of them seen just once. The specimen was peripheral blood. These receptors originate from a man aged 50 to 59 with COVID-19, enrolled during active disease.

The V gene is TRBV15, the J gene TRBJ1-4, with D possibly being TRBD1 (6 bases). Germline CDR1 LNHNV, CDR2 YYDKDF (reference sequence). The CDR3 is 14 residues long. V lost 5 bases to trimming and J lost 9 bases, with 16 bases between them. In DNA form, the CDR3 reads TGTGCCACCAGCGCCAGTCGGACAGTCAAAAAACTGTTTTTT. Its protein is CATSASRTVKKLFF. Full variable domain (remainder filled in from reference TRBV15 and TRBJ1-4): DAMVIQNPRYQVTQFGKPVTLSCSQTLNHNVMYWYQQKSSQAPKLLFHYYDKDFNNEADTPDNFQSRRPNTSFCFLDIRSPGLGDTAMYLCATSASRTVKKLFFGSGTQLSVL.

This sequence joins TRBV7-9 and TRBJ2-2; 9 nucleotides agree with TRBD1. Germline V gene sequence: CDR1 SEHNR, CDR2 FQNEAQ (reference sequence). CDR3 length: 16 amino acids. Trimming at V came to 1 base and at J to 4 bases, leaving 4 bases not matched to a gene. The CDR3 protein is CASSLGGQGPTGELFF. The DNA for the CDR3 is TGTGCCAGCAGCTTAGGGGGACAGGGTCCCACCGGGGAGCTGTTTTTT.

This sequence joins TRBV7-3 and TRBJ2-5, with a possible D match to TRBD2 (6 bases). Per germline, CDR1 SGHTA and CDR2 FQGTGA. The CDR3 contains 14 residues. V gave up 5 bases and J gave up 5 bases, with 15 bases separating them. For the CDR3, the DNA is TGTGCCAGCAGCCCCTCCGGAGGGTGGGAGACCCAGTACTTC. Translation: CASSPSGGWETQYF.

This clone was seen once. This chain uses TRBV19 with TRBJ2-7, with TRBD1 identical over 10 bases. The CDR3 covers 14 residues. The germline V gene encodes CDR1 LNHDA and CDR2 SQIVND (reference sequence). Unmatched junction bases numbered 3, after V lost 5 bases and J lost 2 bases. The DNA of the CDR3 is TGTGCCAGTAGTCCCGGACAGGGGGCCTACGAGCAGTACTTC. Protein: CASSPGQGAYEQYF. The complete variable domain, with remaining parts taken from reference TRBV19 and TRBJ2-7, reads DGGITQSPKYLFRKEGQNVTLSCEQNLNHDAMYWYRQDPGQGLRLIYYSQIVNDFQKGDIAEGYSVSREKKESFPLTVTSAQKNPTAFYLCASSPGQGAYEQYFGPGTRLTVT.

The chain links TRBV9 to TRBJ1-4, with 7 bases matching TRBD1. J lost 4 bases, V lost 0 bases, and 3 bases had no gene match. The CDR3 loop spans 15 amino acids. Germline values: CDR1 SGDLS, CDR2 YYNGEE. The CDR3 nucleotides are TGTGCCAGCAGCGTAGAGGGACAGCTTAATGAAAAACTGTTTTTT. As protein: CASSVEGQLNEKLFF.

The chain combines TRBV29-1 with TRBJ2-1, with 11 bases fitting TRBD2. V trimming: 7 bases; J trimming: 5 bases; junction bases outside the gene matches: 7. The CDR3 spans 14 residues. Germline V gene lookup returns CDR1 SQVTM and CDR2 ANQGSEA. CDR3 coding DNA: TGCAGCGCGGATAGCGGGAGGGCCGACAATGAGCAGTTCTTC. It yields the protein CSADSGRADNEQFF.

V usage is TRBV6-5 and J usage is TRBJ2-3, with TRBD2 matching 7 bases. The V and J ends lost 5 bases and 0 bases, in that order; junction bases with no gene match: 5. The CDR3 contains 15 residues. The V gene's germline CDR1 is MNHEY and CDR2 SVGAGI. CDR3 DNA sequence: TGTGCCAGCAGTCGGACTAGTCGGAGCACAGATACGCAGTATTTT. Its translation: CASSRTSRSTDTQYF.

The CDR3 bases are TGTGCCAGCAGTTCCGGGACAGGGCATGAAAAACTGTTTTTT. Its protein product is CASSSGTGHEKLFF. The chain uses TRBV6-6 and TRBJ1-4, with TRBD1 matching over 9 bases. Germline CDR1 MNHNY, CDR2 SVGAGI (reference sequence). CDR3 length equals 14 residues. With 4 bases clipped from V and 6 bases from J, the junction kept 3 bases outside the gene matches.

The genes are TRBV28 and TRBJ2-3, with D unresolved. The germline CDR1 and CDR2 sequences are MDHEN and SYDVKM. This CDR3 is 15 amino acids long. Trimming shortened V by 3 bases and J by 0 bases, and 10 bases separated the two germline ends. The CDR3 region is CASSFLTTSTDTQYF. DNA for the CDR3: TGTGCCAGCAGTTTTCTAACCACGAGCACAGATACGCAGTATTTT.

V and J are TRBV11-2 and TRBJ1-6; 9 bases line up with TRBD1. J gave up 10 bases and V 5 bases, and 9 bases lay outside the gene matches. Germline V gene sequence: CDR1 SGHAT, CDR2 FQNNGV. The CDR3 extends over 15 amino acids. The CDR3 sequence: CASSVGGQGYSPLHF. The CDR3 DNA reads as TGTGCCAGCAGCGTAGGCGGACAGGGGTACTCACCCCTCCACTTT.

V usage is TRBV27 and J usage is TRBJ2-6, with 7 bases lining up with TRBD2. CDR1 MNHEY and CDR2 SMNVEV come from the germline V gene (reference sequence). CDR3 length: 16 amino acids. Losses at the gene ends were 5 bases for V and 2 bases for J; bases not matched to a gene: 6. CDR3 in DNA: TGTGCCAGCAGTGCCAAAGGACTAGCTGGGGCCAACGTCCTGACTTTC. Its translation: CASSAKGLAGANVLTF.

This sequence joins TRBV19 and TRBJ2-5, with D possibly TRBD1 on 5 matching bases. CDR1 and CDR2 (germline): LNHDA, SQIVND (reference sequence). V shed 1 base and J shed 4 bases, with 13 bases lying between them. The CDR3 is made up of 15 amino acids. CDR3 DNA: TGTGCCAGTAGTATAGGCAGATCTGACAGAGAGACCCAGTACTTC. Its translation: CASSIGRSDRETQYF.

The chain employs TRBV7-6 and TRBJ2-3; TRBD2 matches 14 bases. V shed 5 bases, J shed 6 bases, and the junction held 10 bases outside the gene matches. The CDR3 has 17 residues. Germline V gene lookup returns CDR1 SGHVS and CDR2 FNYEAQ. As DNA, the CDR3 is TGTGCCAGCAGCATCACCGGGACTAGCGGGAGTCCCGATACGCAGTATTTT. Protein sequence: CASSITGTSGSPDTQYF.

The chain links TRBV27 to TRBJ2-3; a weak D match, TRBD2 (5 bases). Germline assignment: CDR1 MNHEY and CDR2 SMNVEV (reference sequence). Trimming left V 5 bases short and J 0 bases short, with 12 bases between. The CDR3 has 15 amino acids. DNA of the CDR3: TGTGCCAGCAGTCCTCTCGCGGGTAGCACAGATACGCAGTATTTT. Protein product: CASSPLAGSTDTQYF.

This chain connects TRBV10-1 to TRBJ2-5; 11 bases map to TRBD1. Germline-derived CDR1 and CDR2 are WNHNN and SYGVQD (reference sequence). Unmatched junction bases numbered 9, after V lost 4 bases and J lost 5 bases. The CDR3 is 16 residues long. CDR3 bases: TGCGCCAGCAGTGGATTCCGGGACAGGGGGAATGAGACCCAGTACTTC. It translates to CASSGFRDRGNETQYF.

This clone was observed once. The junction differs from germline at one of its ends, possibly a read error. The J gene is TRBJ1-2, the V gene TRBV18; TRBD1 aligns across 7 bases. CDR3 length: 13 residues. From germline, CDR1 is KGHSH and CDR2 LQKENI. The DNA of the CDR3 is TGTGCCAGCTCACCCTCCCGGGACAGACTTCTACCCTTC. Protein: CASSPSRDRLLPF.

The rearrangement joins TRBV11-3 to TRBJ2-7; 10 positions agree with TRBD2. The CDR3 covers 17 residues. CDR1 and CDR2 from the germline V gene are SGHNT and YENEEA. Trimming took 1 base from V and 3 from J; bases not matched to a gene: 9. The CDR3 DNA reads TGTGCCAGCAGCTTAGCAACCAGCGGGAGGGACCTCTACGAGCAGTACTTC. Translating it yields CASSLATSGRDLYEQYF.

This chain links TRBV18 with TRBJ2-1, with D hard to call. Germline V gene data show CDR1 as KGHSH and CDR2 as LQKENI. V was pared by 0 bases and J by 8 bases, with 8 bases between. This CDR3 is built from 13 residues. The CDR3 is CASSPPSSDEQFF. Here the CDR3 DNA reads TGTGCCAGCTCACCACCGTCGAGTGATGAGCAGTTCTTC.

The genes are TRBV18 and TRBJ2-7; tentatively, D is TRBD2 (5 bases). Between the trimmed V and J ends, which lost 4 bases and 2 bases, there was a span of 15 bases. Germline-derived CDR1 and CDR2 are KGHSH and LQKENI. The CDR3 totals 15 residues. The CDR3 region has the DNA TGTGCCAGCTCACGTACGGCGGGCGTCACCTACGAGCAGTACTTC. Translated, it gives CASSRTAGVTYEQYF.

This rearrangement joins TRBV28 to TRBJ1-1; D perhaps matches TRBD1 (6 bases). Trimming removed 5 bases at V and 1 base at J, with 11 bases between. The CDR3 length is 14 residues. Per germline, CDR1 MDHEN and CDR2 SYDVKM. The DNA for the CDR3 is TGTGCCAGCAGTAACATACAGGGGAACACTGAAGCTTTCTTT. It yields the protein CASSNIQGNTEAFF.